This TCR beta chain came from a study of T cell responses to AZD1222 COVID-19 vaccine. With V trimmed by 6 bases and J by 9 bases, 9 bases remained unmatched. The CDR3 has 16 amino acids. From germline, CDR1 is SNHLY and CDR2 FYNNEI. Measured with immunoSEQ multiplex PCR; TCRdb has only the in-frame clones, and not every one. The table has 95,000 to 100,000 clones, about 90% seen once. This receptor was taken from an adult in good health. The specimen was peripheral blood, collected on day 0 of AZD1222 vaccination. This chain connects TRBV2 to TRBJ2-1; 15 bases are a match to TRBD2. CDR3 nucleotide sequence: TGTGCCAGCAGCACCGGGACTAGCGGGAGGACTGGTGAGCAGTTCTTC. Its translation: CASSTGTSGRTGEQFF.